The 27 T cell receptor beta chains below all came from one sample that was sequenced in a study of cytomegalovirus exposure and HLA in healthy donors. Researchers ran the PCR with 60 Vbeta and 13 Jbeta primers. The table came from immunoSEQ multiplex PCR; TCRdb's copy has only in-frame clones and leaves some out. This sample yields about 210,000 clones, of which 82% are seen a single time; 4.5% to 7% belongs to the top ten. Source material: PBMCs. The receptors come from a man in his forties or fifties in good health and CMV-seropositive.

The chain carries TRBV6-6 and TRBJ1-2; TRBD1 might be the D (6 bases). The CDR3 has 16 amino acids. Germline V gives CDR1 MNHNY, CDR2 SVGAGI (reference sequence). Trimming shortened V by 2 bases and J by 8 bases, and 21 bases separated the two germline ends. CDR3 coding DNA: TGTGCCAGCAGTTACACATTATTACAGGGCCATGGGGGCTACACCTTC. Translation gives CASSYTLLQGHGGYTF.

This chain connects TRBV10-1 to TRBJ2-3; TRBD2 agrees at 13 bases. The germline gives CDR1 WNHNN, CDR2 SYGVQD (reference sequence). This CDR3 has 19 amino acids. Losses at the gene ends were 3 bases for V and 3 bases for J; bases not matched to a gene: 12. Here the CDR3 reads CASSDGGLAGPRRTDTQYF. The CDR3 DNA sequence: TGCGCCAGCAGTGATGGGGGACTAGCGGGGCCCCGGCGAACAGATACGCAGTATTTT.

This clone appeared a single time. J is TRBJ1-1 and V is TRBV5-6; TRBD1 is a possible D gene (5 bases). The V gene's germline CDR1 is SGHDT and CDR2 YYEEEE. V lost 0 bases, J lost 2 bases, and 8 bases lay in between. The CDR3 is 14 residues long. The CDR3 region is CASSLVGRNTEAFF. The CDR3 nucleotides read TGTGCCAGCAGCTTGGTGGGGCGAAACACTGAAGCTTTCTTT.

Only a few counts were recorded for this clone. The chain links TRBV15 to TRBJ2-7, with 7 positions matching TRBD1. The germline gives CDR1 LNHNV, CDR2 YYDKDF (reference sequence). V was pared by 1 base and J by 5 bases, with 8 bases of the junction left unmatched. CDR3 length equals 15 residues. The CDR3 is CATSRGRTGPDEQYF. The CDR3 DNA reads as TGTGCCACCAGCAGAGGAAGGACAGGCCCCGACGAGCAGTACTTC. Combining the CDR3 with reference TRBV15 and TRBJ2-7 gives the whole variable domain DAMVIQNPRYQVTQFGKPVTLSCSQTLNHNVMYWYQQKSSQAPKLLFHYYDKDFNNEADTPDNFQSRRPNTSFCFLDIRSPGLGDTAMYLCATSRGRTGPDEQYFGPGTRLTVT.

The chain employs TRBV7-9 and TRBJ2-2; 7 bases map to TRBD1. From germline, CDR1 is SEHNR and CDR2 FQNEAQ (reference sequence). The CDR3 is made up of 15 amino acids. V shed 4 bases, J shed 1 base, and the junction held 3 bases outside the gene matches. The chain's CDR3 is CASSSRDRNTGELFF. CDR3 DNA sequence: TGTGCCAGCAGCTCCCGGGACAGGAACACCGGGGAGCTGTTTTTT.

The chain links TRBV5-1 to TRBJ1-1; TRBD1 matches 12 bases. Per germline, CDR1 SGHRS and CDR2 YFSETQ. The CDR3 loop spans 16 amino acids. J lost 5 bases, V lost 2 bases, and 7 bases had no gene match. CDR3 bases: TGCGCCAGCAGCTTCCGGGACAGGGGGCGTCCGACTGAAGCTTTCTTT. This encodes CASSFRDRGRPTEAFF. Based on the CDR3 plus reference TRBV5-1 and TRBJ1-1, the full variable domain is KAGVTQTPRYLIKTRGQQVTLSCSPISGHRSVSWYQQTPGQGLQFLFEYFSETQRNKGNFPGRFSGRQFSNSRSEMNVSTLELGDSALYLCASSFRDRGRPTEAFFGQGTRLTVV.

The chain is built from TRBV27 and TRBJ2-3, with 8 bases lining up with TRBD2. The V gene's germline CDR1 is MNHEY and CDR2 SMNVEV (reference sequence). V lost 4 bases and J lost 6; bases outside the gene matches: 9. The CDR3 has 15 amino acids. CDR3 in amino acids: CASSSLAGGLDTQYF. The DNA for the CDR3 is TGTGCCAGCAGTTCCCTAGCGGGTGGATTGGATACGCAGTATTTT.

The rearrangement joins TRBV6-1 to TRBJ1-1; D is perhaps TRBD1 (6 bases). Trimming removed 4 bases from V and 0 bases from J, with 9 bases in between. The CDR3 runs to 14 residues. Germline V gene data show CDR1 as MNHNS and CDR2 as SASEGT. Written as DNA, the CDR3 is TGTGCCAGCAGTGTACAGGGATTGAACACTGAAGCTTTCTTT. This sequence encodes CASSVQGLNTEAFF.

Only one count was recorded for this clone. The rearrangement uses TRBV6-5 and TRBJ2-2; possible D gene TRBD2, 6 bases. The germline V and J ends were trimmed by 6 bases and 11 bases, with 13 bases remaining between them. The germline CDR1 and CDR2 sequences are MNHEY and SVGAGI. The CDR3 length is 12 residues. The chain's CDR3 is CASSSAGSELFF. The CDR3 DNA reads TGTGCCAGCAGCTCCGCCGGGAGTGAGCTGTTTTTT.

The rearrangement joins TRBV7-2 to TRBJ1-6; D possibly corresponds to TRBD1 (6 bases). The germline gives CDR1 SGHTA, CDR2 FQGNSA. The CDR3 has 15 amino acids. Trimming removed 6 bases from V and 9 bases from J, with 18 bases in between. The CDR3 DNA reads TGTGCCAGCAGTTCAGGACAGTTTCAAACTTCACCCCTCCACTTT. Encoded protein: CASSSGQFQTSPLHF. The full variable domain, with the rest looked up from reference TRBV7-2 and TRBJ1-6, is GAGVSQSPSNKVTEKGKDVELRCDPISGHTALYWYRQSLGQGLEFLIYFQGNSAPDKSGLPSDRFSAERTGGSVSTLTIQRTQQEDSAVYLCASSSGQFQTSPLHFGNGTRLTVT.

This chain connects TRBV2 to TRBJ2-7; TRBD2 matches 9 bases. The germline V gene encodes CDR1 SNHLY and CDR2 FYNNEI. This CDR3 has 17 amino acids. The V segment lost 5 bases and the J segment 5 bases; nucleotides outside the gene matches: 16. CDR3 protein: CASSTRWVAGVRNEQYF. CDR3 sequence (DNA): TGTGCCAGCAGTACCCGGTGGGTAGCGGGAGTAAGGAACGAGCAGTACTTC. The whole variable domain, filled in from reference TRBV2 and TRBJ2-7, reads EPEVTQTPSHQVTQMGQEVILRCVPISNHLYFYWYRQILGQKVEFLVSFYNNEISEKSEIFDDQFSVERPDGSNFTLKIRSTKLEDSAMYFCASSTRWVAGVRNEQYFGPGTRLTVT.

The chain recombines TRBV7-8 with TRBJ1-2, with TRBD1 identical over 7 bases. The length of the CDR3 is 14 residues. Germline V CDR1 and CDR2: SGHVS, FQNEAQ. V dropped 4 bases and J dropped 6; count of bases not matched to a gene: 8. CDR3 loop: CASSSTGTADGYTF. The CDR3 nucleotides read TGTGCCAGCAGCTCAACCGGGACAGCCGATGGCTACACCTTC.

V is TRBV19 and J is TRBJ2-3; 12 positions agree with TRBD2. Losses at the gene ends were 1 base for V and 2 bases for J; bases not matched to a gene: 4. The CDR3 contains 17 residues. From germline, CDR1 is LNHDA and CDR2 SQIVND (reference sequence). Written as DNA, the CDR3 is TGTGCCAGTAGTATAGCCGGGACTAGCGGGCCCACAGATACGCAGTATTTT. This encodes CASSIAGTSGPTDTQYF.

This clone appeared a few times. The chain has TRBV5-1 and TRBJ2-3; weak D call: TRBD1 (6 bases). The V end was cut by 4 bases, the J end by 1 base, with 10 bases between. Germline CDR1 SGHRS, CDR2 YFSETQ. The CDR3 extends over 14 amino acids. CDR3 in DNA: TGCGCCAGCAGCCGCTGGACAGGCACAGATACGCAGTATTTT. As protein: CASSRWTGTDTQYF.

This chain connects TRBV7-3 to TRBJ1-1; D is perhaps TRBD1 (5 bases). CDR1 is SGHTA, CDR2 FQGTGA, per germline. Between the trimmed V and J ends, which lost 5 bases and 9 bases, there was a span of 16 bases. The CDR3 is made up of 13 amino acids. Here the CDR3 DNA reads TGTGCCAGCAGCCAAAGGGCAGGGTCCCAAGCTTTCTTT. Translation: CASSQRAGSQAFF.

In this sample, this clone turned up a few times. The rearrangement uses TRBV29-1 and TRBJ1-1, with 11 bases aligning to TRBD1. The J segment lost 8 bases and the V segment lost 5 bases, leaving 7 bases of the junction unmatched. The germline gives CDR1 SQVTM, CDR2 ANQGSEA. This CDR3 is built from 13 residues. The CDR3 bases are TGCAGCGTTCTCGGACAGGGGGCATGGGAAGCTTTCTTT. Translating it yields CSVLGQGAWEAFF.

This clone came up a few times. The chain recombines TRBV7-6 with TRBJ2-2, with 7 positions matching TRBD2. Germline V gene sequence: CDR1 SGHVS, CDR2 FNYEAQ. Trimming at V came to 3 bases and at J to 6 bases, leaving 1 base not matched to a gene. This CDR3 is 13 amino acids long. The CDR3 bases are TGTGCCAGCAGCTTGGGGGGGGCCGGGGAGCTGTTTTTT. This encodes CASSLGGAGELFF.

This chain uses TRBV7-8 with TRBJ2-7; 10 bases match TRBD2. Losses at the gene ends were 1 base for V and 6 bases for J; bases not matched to a gene: 6. This CDR3 is built from 15 residues. Germline V gene data show CDR1 as SGHVS and CDR2 as FQNEAQ. CDR3 sequence: CASSLDTSGKGEQYF. In DNA, the CDR3 is TGTGCCAGCAGCTTAGATACTAGCGGGAAAGGCGAGCAGTACTTC.

This clone was picked up a small number of times. The chain links TRBV19 to TRBJ2-7; TRBD1 might be the D (5 bases). This CDR3 spans 12 amino acids. Germline values: CDR1 LNHDA, CDR2 SQIVND (reference sequence). With 5 bases removed from V and 6 bases from J, the gap between germline ends came to 11 bases. In nucleotides, the CDR3 is TGTGCCAGTAGTCTTCAGGGTTCCGAGCAGTACTTC. It codes for CASSLQGSEQYF. Full variable domain (outside the CDR3, taken from reference TRBV19 and TRBJ2-7): DGGITQSPKYLFRKEGQNVTLSCEQNLNHDAMYWYRQDPGQGLRLIYYSQIVNDFQKGDIAEGYSVSREKKESFPLTVTSAQKNPTAFYLCASSLQGSEQYFGPGTRLTVT.

CDR3 nucleotides: TGTGCCAGCAGTGTGACAGGTTACAATGAGCAGTTCTTC. The encoded protein is CASSVTGYNEQFF. The chain combines TRBV6-5 with TRBJ2-1; D perhaps matches TRBD1 (6 bases). The CDR3 has 13 amino acids. With 5 bases removed from V and 4 bases from J, the gap between germline ends came to 9 bases. CDR1 MNHEY and CDR2 SVGAGI come from the germline V gene.

The V call is TRBV27, the J call TRBJ2-7, with a tentative D call TRBD2 (7 bases). The CDR3 extends over 14 amino acids. Trimming removed 8 bases at V and 6 bases at J, with 20 bases between. Looked up from germline, CDR1 is MNHEY and CDR2 is SMNVEV (reference sequence). This CDR3 reads CASSGAAGILEQYV. The CDR3 DNA reads as TGTGCCAGCTCAGGGGCAGCGGGAATCCTCGAGCAGTACGTC.

The genes are TRBV14 and TRBJ2-7; 9 bases line up with TRBD2. The germline V gene encodes CDR1 SGHDN and CDR2 FVKESK. The CDR3 totals 19 residues. Trimming cost V 4 bases and J 0 bases; bases outside gene matches: 16. The CDR3 nucleotides read TGTGCCAGCAGCCGAACGAGACTAGCGGAATTCCCCCTCTCCTACGAGCAGTACTTC. Its protein product is CASSRTRLAEFPLSYEQYF.

The V call is TRBV7-6, the J call TRBJ2-1; D is possibly TRBD2 (6 bases). Germline V gene data show CDR1 as SGHVS and CDR2 as FNYEAQ. This CDR3 has 15 amino acids. V lost 6 bases and J 6 bases, leaving 18 bases between the germline ends. The CDR3 DNA sequence: TGTGCCAGCAGTTTCCGGGACGGGGGTCGCAATGAGCAGTTCTTC. Encoded protein: CASSFRDGGRNEQFF.

To note about this clone: One end of the junction fails to match germline, which may point to a read error. V usage is TRBV18 and J usage is TRBJ2-7; TRBD2 is a possible D gene (5 bases). Germline CDR1 KGHSH, CDR2 LQKENI. The CDR3 totals 12 residues. DNA for the CDR3: TGTGCCAGTTCACTAGAGGCCTACGAGCAGTACTTC. This codes for CASSLEAYEQYF. Together with reference TRBV18 and TRBJ2-7, the CDR3 gives the full variable domain: NAGVMQNPRHLVRRRGQEARLRCSPMKGHSHVYWYRQLPEEGLKFMVYLQKENIIDESGMPKERFSAEFPKEGPSILRIQQVVRGDSAAYFCASSLEAYEQYFGPGTRLTVT.

The genes are TRBV4-1 and TRBJ2-2; 8 positions agree with TRBD2. Germline-derived CDR1 and CDR2 are MGHRA and YSYEKL. J gave up 5 bases and V 1 base, and 6 bases lay outside the gene matches. The CDR3 length is 16 residues. CDR3 nucleotides: TGCGCCAGCAGCCAAGTACCGGGAGGGCGTACCGGGGAGCTGTTTTTT. It codes for CASSQVPGGRTGELFF.

The chain carries TRBV28 and TRBJ2-7, with D possibly matching TRBD2 (5 bases). V lost 5 bases to trimming and J lost 2 bases, with 16 bases between them. The CDR3 spans 15 residues. Germline lookup yields CDR1 MDHEN and CDR2 SYDVKM. The CDR3 sequence is CASSGRLPFAYEQYF. DNA of the CDR3: TGTGCCAGCAGTGGTAGACTACCCTTTGCCTACGAGCAGTACTTC.

The rearrangement joins TRBV6-1 to TRBJ1-2, with unresolved D. The CDR3 consists of 15 residues. Germline CDR1 reads MNHNS; CDR2 reads SASEGT. V was clipped by 1 base and J by 4 bases, with 13 bases between them. CDR3 residues: CASSEGGRQPYGYTF. For the CDR3, the DNA is TGTGCCAGCAGTGAAGGAGGCCGCCAGCCCTATGGCTACACCTTC.